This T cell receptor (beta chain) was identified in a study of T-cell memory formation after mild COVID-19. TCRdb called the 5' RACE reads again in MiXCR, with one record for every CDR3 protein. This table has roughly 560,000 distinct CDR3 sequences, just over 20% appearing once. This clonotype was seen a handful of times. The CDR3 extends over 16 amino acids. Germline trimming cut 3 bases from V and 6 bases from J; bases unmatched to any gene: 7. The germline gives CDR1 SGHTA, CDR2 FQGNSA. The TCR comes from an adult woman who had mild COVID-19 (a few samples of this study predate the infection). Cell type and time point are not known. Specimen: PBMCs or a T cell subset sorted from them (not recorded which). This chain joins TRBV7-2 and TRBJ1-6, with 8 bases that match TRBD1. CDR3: CASSFSRGQANSPLHF. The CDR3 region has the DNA TGTGCCAGCAGCTTCTCCCGGGGACAGGCTAATTCACCCCTCCACTTT.